Sequencing of this TCR beta chain was carried out in a study of shared clonotypes between healthy human individuals. J gave up 0 bases and V 5 bases, and 8 bases lay outside the gene matches. This CDR3 has 16 amino acids. Germline values: CDR1 SGHRS, CDR2 YFSETQ. PCR replicates performed on unsorted PBMC used approximately 310 ng DNA, tens of thousands of T cell genomes. Generated by immunoSEQ multiplex PCR, the TCRdb table keeps only in-frame clones and is missing some. Among roughly 510,000 clones listed, nearly 80% were seen once. This chain links TRBV5-1 with TRBJ2-1; 7 positions match TRBD2. This TCR was sampled from a woman aged 40 to 50 in good health. Some clones in this sample may be carry-over from other donors' samples. Sequencing used PBMCs. CDR3 sequence reads: CASRISSGSSYNEQFF. CDR3 DNA sequence: TGCGCCAGCAGGATAAGTAGCGGGTCCTCCTACAATGAGCAGTTCTTC. Drawing the rest from reference TRBV5-1 and TRBJ2-1, the complete variable domain is KAGVTQTPRYLIKTRGQQVTLSCSPISGHRSVSWYQQTPGQGLQFLFEYFSETQRNKGNFPGRFSGRQFSNSRSEMNVSTLELGDSALYLCASRISSGSSYNEQFFGPGTRLTVL.